Presented here are 11 T cell receptor beta chains from one specimen sequenced in a study of blood T cells in healthy people across ages. Next came a second PCR, run for roughly 6 to 11 cycles, which used a sample-barcoded 5' primer along with a J-beta primer mix. TCRdb independently ran MiXCR on the 5' RACE reads; one entry per CDR3 protein. The table lists fewer than 1.5 million distinct CDR3 sequences, around two fifths of them singletons. Source material: blood. The receptors shown here come from a woman under 30 in good health.

The table lists this clonotype with a few counts. CDR3 region: CASSYVLGNTEAFF. In DNA, the CDR3 is TGTGCCAGCAGTTACGTACTTGGGAACACTGAAGCTTTCTTT. V gene TRBV6-5 combines with J gene TRBJ1-1; D gene unclear. The V gene's germline CDR1 is MNHEY and CDR2 SVGAGI. V was trimmed by 2 bases and J by 1 base, leaving 8 bases between them. The CDR3 totals 14 residues.

This clonotype was seen more than once but under ten times. The chain is built from TRBV4-1 and TRBJ2-4; 8 bases are a match to TRBD2. The germline CDR1 and CDR2 sequences are MGHRA and YSYEKL. Trimming cost V 8 bases and J 6 bases; bases outside gene matches: 9. The CDR3 sequence is 14 residues long. CDR3 in amino acids: CASARGGRGNIQYF. CDR3 DNA sequence: TGCGCCAGCGCTCGGGGGGGGCGGGGAAACATTCAGTACTTC.

This clonotype was detected a few times. The chain has TRBV5-1 and TRBJ1-2; D call uncertain. Trimming left V 0 bases short and J 2 bases short, with 8 bases between. CDR1 and CDR2 from the germline V gene are SGHRS and YFSETQ. This CDR3 has 14 amino acids. The CDR3 protein is CASSLAGENYGYTF. CDR3 sequence (DNA): TGCGCCAGCAGCTTGGCCGGAGAAAACTATGGCTACACCTTC.

The V and J genes are TRBV6-1 and TRBJ2-5; maybe TRBD2 (5 bases). The DNA end favors TRBJ2-7, so the J call may be wrong. The length of the CDR3 is 14 residues. The V gene's germline CDR1 is MNHNS and CDR2 SASEGT. CDR3 residues: CASSSSGIRDEQYF. The DNA for the CDR3 is TGTGCCAGCAGTAGTTCGGGAATAAGGGACGAGCAGTACTTC.

V gene TRBV4-1 combines with J gene TRBJ2-1; 7 bases fit TRBD2. This CDR3 has 17 amino acids. Trimming took 0 bases from V and 3 from J; bases not matched to a gene: 8. Germline V gene data show CDR1 as MGHRA and CDR2 as YSYEKL. CDR3 in amino acids: CASSQDSAGVGYNEQFF. CDR3 bases: TGCGCCAGCAGCCAAGATAGCGCGGGAGTAGGCTACAATGAGCAGTTCTTC.

Note on this clonotype: Germline and junction disagree at one end, which may indicate a read error. CDR3 nucleotide sequence: TGCGCCAGCAGCCAGGTGGGACTAGCGGCCTACGATGAGCAGTTCTTC. It yields the protein CASSQVGLAAYDEQFF. The J gene is TRBJ2-1, the V gene TRBV4-1; 11 bases agree with TRBD2. The CDR3 is 16 residues long. Looked up from germline, CDR1 is MGHRA and CDR2 is YSYEKL.

This sequence joins TRBV5-1 and TRBJ2-3; 11 bases fit TRBD2. Trimming took 4 bases from V and 4 from J; bases not matched to a gene: 11. This CDR3 contains 17 residues. CDR1 SGHRS and CDR2 YFSETQ come from the germline V gene. Here the CDR3 DNA reads TGCGCCAGCAGCGATAGCGGGAGGGCCGGAGGGGCAGATACGCAGTATTTT. The encoded protein is CASSDSGRAGGADTQYF.

This chain connects TRBV4-2 to TRBJ2-3; perhaps TRBD1 as D (5 bases). The CDR3 runs to 15 residues. Trimming cost V 0 bases and J 6 bases, with 13 bases left between them. Germline assignment: CDR1 LGHNA and CDR2 YNFKEQ. CDR3 bases: TGTGCCAGCAGCCAAGATTGGACACAAGGGGATACGCAGTATTTT. Translation gives CASSQDWTQGDTQYF.

The J gene is TRBJ1-2, the V gene TRBV6-1, with 7 bases fitting TRBD1. Germline V CDR1 and CDR2: MNHNS, SASEGT. CDR3 size: 20 residues. J gave up 5 bases and V 5 bases, and 26 bases lay outside the gene matches. The CDR3 protein is CASSTTTGEARGLGLYGYTF. In DNA, the CDR3 is TGTGCCAGCAGTACGACCACAGGGGAGGCGAGGGGGTTGGGCCTTTATGGCTACACCTTC.

The genes are TRBV25-1 and TRBJ1-2, with D perhaps matching TRBD1 (5 bases). CDR1 and CDR2 (germline): MGHDK, SYGVNS. This CDR3 has 17 residues. V was trimmed by 1 base and J by 2 bases, leaving 17 bases between them. CDR3 sequence: CASSESRKGALNYGYTF. The CDR3 nucleotides are TGTGCCAGCAGTGAATCCCGAAAAGGGGCCCTAAACTATGGCTACACCTTC.

For the CDR3, the DNA is TGTGCCAGCAAGGGGAGGGACGCATCCAATGAAAAACTGTTTTTT. This gives the protein CASKGRDASNEKLFF. This chain connects TRBV28 to TRBJ1-4; a possible D gene is TRBD1 (5 bases). Trimming removed 7 bases from V and 5 bases from J, with 17 bases in between. The CDR3 has 15 residues. CDR1 MDHEN and CDR2 SYDVKM come from the germline V gene.